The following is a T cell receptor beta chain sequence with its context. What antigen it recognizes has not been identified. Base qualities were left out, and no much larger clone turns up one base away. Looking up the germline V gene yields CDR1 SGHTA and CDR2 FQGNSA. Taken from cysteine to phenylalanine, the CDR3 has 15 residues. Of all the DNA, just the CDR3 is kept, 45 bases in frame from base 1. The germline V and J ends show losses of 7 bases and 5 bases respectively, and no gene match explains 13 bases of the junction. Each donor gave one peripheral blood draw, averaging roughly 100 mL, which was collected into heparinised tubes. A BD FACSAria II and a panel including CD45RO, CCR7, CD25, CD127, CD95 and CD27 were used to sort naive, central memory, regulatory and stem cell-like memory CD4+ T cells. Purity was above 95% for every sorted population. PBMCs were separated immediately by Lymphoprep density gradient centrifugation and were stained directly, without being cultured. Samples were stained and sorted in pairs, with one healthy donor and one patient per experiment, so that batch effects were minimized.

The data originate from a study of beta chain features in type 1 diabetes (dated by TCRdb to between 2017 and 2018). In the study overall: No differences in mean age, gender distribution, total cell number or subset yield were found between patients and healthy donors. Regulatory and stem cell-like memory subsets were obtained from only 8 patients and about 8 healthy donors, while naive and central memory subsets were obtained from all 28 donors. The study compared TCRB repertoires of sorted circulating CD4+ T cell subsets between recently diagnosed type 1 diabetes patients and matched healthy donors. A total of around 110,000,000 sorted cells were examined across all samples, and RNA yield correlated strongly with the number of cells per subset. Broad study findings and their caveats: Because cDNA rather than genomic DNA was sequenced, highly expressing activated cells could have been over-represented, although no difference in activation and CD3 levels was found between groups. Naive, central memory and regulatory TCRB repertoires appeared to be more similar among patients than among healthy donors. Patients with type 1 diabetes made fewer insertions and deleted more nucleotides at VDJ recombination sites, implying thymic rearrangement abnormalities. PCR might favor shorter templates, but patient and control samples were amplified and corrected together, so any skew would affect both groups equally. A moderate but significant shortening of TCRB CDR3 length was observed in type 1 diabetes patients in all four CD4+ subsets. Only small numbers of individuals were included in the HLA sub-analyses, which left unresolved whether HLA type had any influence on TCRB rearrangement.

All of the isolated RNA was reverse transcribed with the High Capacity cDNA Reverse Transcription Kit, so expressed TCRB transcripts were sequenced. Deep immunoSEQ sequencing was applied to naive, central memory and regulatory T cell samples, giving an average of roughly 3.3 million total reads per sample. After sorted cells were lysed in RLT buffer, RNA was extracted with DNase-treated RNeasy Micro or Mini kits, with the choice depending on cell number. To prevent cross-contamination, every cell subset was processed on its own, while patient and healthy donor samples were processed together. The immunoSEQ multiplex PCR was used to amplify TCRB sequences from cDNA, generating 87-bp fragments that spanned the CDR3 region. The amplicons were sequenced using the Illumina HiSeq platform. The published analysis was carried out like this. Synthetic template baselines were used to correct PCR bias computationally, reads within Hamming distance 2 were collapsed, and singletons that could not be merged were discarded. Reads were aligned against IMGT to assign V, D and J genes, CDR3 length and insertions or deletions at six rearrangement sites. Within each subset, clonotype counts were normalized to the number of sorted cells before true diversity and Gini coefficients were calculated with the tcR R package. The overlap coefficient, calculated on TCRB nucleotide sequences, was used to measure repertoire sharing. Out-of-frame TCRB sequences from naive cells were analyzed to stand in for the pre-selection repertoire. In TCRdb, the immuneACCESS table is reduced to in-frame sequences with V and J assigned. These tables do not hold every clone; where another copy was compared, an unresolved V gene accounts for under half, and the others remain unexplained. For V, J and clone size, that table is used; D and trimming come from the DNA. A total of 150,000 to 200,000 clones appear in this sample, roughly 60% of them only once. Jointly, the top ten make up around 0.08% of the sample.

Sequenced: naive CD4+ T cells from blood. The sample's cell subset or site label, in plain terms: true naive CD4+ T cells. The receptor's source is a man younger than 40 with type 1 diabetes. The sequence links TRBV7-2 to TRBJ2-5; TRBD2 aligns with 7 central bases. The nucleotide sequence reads TGTGCCAGCACCCGGGGAGGGCTTACTGCGGAGACCCAGTACTTC. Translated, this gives CASTRGGLTAETQYF.